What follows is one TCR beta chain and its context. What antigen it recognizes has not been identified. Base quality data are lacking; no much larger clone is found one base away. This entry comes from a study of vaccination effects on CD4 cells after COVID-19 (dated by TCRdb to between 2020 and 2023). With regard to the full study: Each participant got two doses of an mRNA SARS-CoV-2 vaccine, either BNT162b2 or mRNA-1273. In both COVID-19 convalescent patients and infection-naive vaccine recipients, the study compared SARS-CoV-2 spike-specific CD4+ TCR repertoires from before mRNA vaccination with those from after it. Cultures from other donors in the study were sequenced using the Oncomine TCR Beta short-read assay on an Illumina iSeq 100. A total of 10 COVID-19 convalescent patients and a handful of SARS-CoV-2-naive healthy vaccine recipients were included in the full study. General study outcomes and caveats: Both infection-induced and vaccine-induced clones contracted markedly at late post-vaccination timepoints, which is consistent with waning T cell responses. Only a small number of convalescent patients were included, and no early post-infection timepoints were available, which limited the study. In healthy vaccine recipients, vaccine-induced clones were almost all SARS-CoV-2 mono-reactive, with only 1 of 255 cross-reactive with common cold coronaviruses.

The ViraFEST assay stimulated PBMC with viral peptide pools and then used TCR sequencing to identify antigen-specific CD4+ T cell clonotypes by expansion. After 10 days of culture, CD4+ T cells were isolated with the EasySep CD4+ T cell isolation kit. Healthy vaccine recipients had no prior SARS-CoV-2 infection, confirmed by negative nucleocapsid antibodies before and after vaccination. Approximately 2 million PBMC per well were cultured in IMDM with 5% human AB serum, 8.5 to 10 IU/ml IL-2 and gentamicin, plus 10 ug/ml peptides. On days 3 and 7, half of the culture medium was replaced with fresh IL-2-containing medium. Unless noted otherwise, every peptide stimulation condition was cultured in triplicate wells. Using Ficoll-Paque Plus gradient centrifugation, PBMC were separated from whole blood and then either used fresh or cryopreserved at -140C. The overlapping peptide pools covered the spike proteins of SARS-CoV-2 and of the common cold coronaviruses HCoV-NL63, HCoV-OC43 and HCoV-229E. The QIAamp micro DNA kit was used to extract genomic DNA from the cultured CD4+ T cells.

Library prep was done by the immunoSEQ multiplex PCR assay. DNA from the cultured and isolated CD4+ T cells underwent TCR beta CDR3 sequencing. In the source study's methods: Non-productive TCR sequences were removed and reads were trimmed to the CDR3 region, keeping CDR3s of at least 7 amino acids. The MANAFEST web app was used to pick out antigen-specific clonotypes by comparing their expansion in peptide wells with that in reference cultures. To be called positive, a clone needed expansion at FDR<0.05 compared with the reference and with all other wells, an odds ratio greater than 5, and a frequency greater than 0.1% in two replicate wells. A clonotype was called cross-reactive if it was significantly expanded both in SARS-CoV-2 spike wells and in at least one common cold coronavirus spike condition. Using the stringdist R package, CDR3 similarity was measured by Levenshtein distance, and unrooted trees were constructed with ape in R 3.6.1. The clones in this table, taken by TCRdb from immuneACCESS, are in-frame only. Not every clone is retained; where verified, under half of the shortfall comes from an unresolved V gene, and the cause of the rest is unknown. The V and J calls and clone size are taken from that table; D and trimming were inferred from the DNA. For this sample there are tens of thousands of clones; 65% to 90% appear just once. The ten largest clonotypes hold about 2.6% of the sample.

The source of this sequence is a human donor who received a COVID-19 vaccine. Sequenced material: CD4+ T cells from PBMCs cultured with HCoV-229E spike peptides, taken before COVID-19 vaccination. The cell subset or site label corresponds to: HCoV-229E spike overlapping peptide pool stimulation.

The sequenced DNA is TGTGCCAGCTCACACTCGGACAGTGGCTATGGCTACACCTTC. Protein translation: CASSHSDSGYGYTF. This chain joins TRBV18 to TRBJ1-2; the D region possibly corresponds to TRBD1 (6 bases align). V sheds 4 bases and J sheds 4 bases, leaving 13 bases between their ends. From the cysteine up to the phenylalanine, the CDR3 has a length of 14 residues. Of all the DNA, just the CDR3 is kept, 42 bases in frame from base 1. According to the germline V gene, CDR1 reads KGHSH and CDR2 reads LQKENI.